Shown below are 27 T cell receptor beta chains from a single sample sequenced in a study of T cells after yellow fever vaccination. TCRdb passed the 5' RACE reads through MiXCR, listing each CDR3 protein once. Found here are about 140,000 distinct CDR3 sequences, 5% to 8% of them singletons; the top ten hold more than 0.6%. The sample consisted of CD4+ T cells sorted from PBMCs, taken 10 days after the yellow fever booster vaccination. The receptors come from a man aged 25 to 45 who received the YFV17D yellow fever vaccine.

The genes are TRBV12-3 or TRBV12-4 and TRBJ2-1; D may be TRBD1 or TRBD2 (5 bases each). V lost 6 bases and J lost 0, with 9 bases in between. CDR3 length: 14 residues. CDR3 in amino acids: CASRGVLSYNEQFF. In DNA form, the CDR3 reads TGTGCCAGCAGGGGGGTACTCTCCTACAATGAGCAGTTCTTC.

This clonotype was recorded at least ten times. V and J are TRBV29-1 and TRBJ2-3; D remains unclear. Trimming shortened V by 6 bases and J by 1 base, and 17 bases separated the two germline ends. The germline CDR1 and CDR2 sequences are SQVTM and ANQGSEA. The length of the CDR3 is 15 residues. CDR3 protein: CSVAPRKLGTDTQYF. The CDR3 nucleotides read TGCAGCGTGGCCCCCCGGAAGTTGGGCACAGATACGCAGTATTTT.

This clonotype has a count of ten or more. CDR3 protein: CASSQVRRAPNTEAFF. DNA for the CDR3: TGTGCCAGCAGCCAAGTAAGAAGAGCACCGAACACTGAAGCTTTCTTT. The chain combines TRBV3-1 with TRBJ1-1; no definite D call. The CDR3 totals 16 residues. The germline gives CDR1 LGHDT, CDR2 YNNKEL (reference sequence). V was clipped by 1 base and J by 1 base, with 13 bases between them.

This clonotype was picked up many times. This rearrangement joins TRBV11-3 to TRBJ2-5; possibly TRBD2 for D (6 bases). Germline loops: CDR1 SGHNT, CDR2 YENEEA. This CDR3 is built from 13 residues. Trimming took 3 bases from V and 5 from J, leaving 10 bases between them. CDR3 amino acids: CASSFGGGETQYF. CDR3 nucleotide sequence: TGTGCCAGCAGCTTCGGAGGAGGGGAGACCCAGTACTTC.

In its sample, this clonotype was seen many times. V gene TRBV5-1 combines with J gene TRBJ2-3; no clear D gene. This CDR3 has 15 residues. V lost 0 bases and J lost 4, with 12 bases in between. In germline, CDR1 is SGHRS, CDR2 YFSETQ. The CDR3 DNA reads as TGCGCCAGCAGCTTGGCCCTCAGTAAAGCAGATACGCAGTATTTT. It is translated as CASSLALSKADTQYF. The entire variable domain, with the rest obtained from reference TRBV5-1 and TRBJ2-3, is as follows: KAGVTQTPRYLIKTRGQQVTLSCSPISGHRSVSWYQQTPGQGLQFLFEYFSETQRNKGNFPGRFSGRQFSNSRSEMNVSTLELGDSALYLCASSLALSKADTQYFGPGTRLTVL.

The sample holds many counts of this clonotype. This chain connects TRBV12-3 or TRBV12-4 to TRBJ2-1; possibly TRBD2 for D (5 bases). V shed 7 bases and J shed 1 base, with 17 bases lying between them. The CDR3 contains 16 residues. CDR3 sequence: CASTSRRGGSYNEQFF. The CDR3 DNA reads as TGTGCCAGCACTTCCCGTCGGGGTGGGTCCTACAATGAGCAGTTCTTC.

This clonotype was observed many times. This chain links TRBV20-1 with TRBJ2-1; weak D call: TRBD2 (6 bases). Germline CDR1 and CDR2: DFQATT and SNEGSKA (reference sequence). There are 11 residues in the CDR3. V dropped 6 bases and J dropped 9 bases, with 12 bases sitting between them. DNA for the CDR3: TGCAGTGCGACGGGAGAGGTTGAGCAGTTCTTC. It encodes CSATGEVEQFF.

The J gene is TRBJ2-7, the V gene TRBV6-5; 11 positions match TRBD2. V was pared by 6 bases and J by 2 bases, with 6 bases of the junction left unmatched. The length of the CDR3 is 15 residues. CDR1 and CDR2 (germline): MNHEY, SVGAGI. CDR3 coding DNA: TGTGCCAGCAGACGTACTAGCGGGAGTACCTACGAGCAGTACTTC. Amino acid sequence: CASRRTSGSTYEQYF.

This clonotype was observed many times. CDR3 amino acids: CASRLAGETQYF. CDR3 coding DNA: TGTGCCAGCAGACTAGCGGGAGAGACCCAGTACTTC. The chain couples TRBV7-2 to TRBJ2-5; 9 nucleotides match TRBD2. Germline-derived CDR1 and CDR2 are SGHTA and FQGNSA. J lost 4 bases, V lost 6 bases, and 0 bases had no gene match. The CDR3 runs to 12 residues.

A few counts support this clonotype. V gene TRBV4-3 combines with J gene TRBJ2-3; TRBD2 might be the D (6 bases). The CDR3 is 16 residues long. V shed 0 bases and J shed 3 bases, with 13 bases lying between them. CDR1 and CDR2 (germline): LGHNA, YSLEER. CDR3 DNA: TGCGCCAGCAGCCAAGATTTTTGGGCGGGGACAGATACGCAGTATTTT. Residues: CASSQDFWAGTDTQYF.

This clonotype was recorded many times. This chain joins TRBV4-3 and TRBJ2-7; unclear D gene. This CDR3 has 14 amino acids. Germline lookup yields CDR1 LGHNA and CDR2 YSLEER. Trimming cost V 4 bases and J 4 bases, with 14 bases left between them. Here the CDR3 reads CASSPGLKEYEQYF. The CDR3 coding sequence is TGCGCCAGCAGCCCGGGCCTGAAGGAGTACGAGCAGTACTTC.

The sample holds many counts of this clonotype. The chain joins TRBV28 to TRBJ2-4; D unresolved. There are 15 residues in the CDR3. Germline lookup yields CDR1 MDHEN and CDR2 SYDVKM. The V end lost 3 bases, the J end lost 0 bases, and 9 bases lay between the germline ends. The CDR3 DNA reads TGTGCCAGCAGTTTTTTCCGGATAGCCAAAAACATTCAGTACTTC. Amino acids: CASSFFRIAKNIQYF.

This clonotype has at least ten counts. This chain links TRBV12-3 or TRBV12-4 with TRBJ1-4, with 8 bases identical to TRBD1. The length of the CDR3 is 14 residues. V was clipped by 5 bases and J by 7 bases; unmatched bases: 6. The CDR3 DNA reads as TGTGCCAGCAGTACAACAGGGGGAAGTGAAAAACTGTTTTTT. The encoded protein is CASSTTGGSEKLFF.

This clonotype was counted many times. This chain connects TRBV6-6 to TRBJ2-5, with D perhaps TRBD1 (5 bases). Germline V gene lookup returns CDR1 MNHNY and CDR2 SVGAGI (reference sequence). This CDR3 contains 12 residues. V was pared by 5 bases and J by 5 bases, with 9 bases between. The CDR3 bases are TGTGCCAGCAGTCAGGGTTGGGAGACCCAGTACTTC. Its translation: CASSQGWETQYF.

Ten or more counts support this clonotype. The V and J genes are TRBV18 and TRBJ2-5; D is unresolved. V lost 1 base and J lost 4, with 13 bases in between. Germline V gene lookup returns CDR1 KGHSH and CDR2 LQKENI. CDR3 length: 15 amino acids. The CDR3 protein is CASSPQRLVGETQYF. CDR3 DNA sequence: TGTGCCAGCTCACCACAGAGGCTGGTAGGAGAGACCCAGTACTTC.

This clonotype was recorded at least ten times. The chain's CDR3 is CSASFGSLAKNIQYF. DNA of the CDR3: TGCAGTGCTAGTTTCGGCAGTCTAGCCAAAAACATTCAGTACTTC. The V and J genes are TRBV20-1 and TRBJ2-4; D uncertain. The CDR3 is 15 amino acids. Trimming took off 3 bases at V and 0 bases at J, with 12 bases between the two ends. Germline V gene data show CDR1 as DFQATT and CDR2 as SNEGSKA (reference sequence).

This clonotype was found many times. The rearrangement joins TRBV3-1 to TRBJ1-5; D ambiguous. The CDR3 totals 13 residues. Germline V CDR1 and CDR2: LGHDT, YNNKEL (reference sequence). The germline V and J ends were trimmed by 0 bases and 4 bases, with 4 bases remaining between them. In DNA form, the CDR3 reads TGTGCCAGCAGCCAAGATGTTAATCAGCCCCAGCATTTT. This gives the protein CASSQDVNQPQHF. The full variable domain, completed using reference TRBV3-1 and TRBJ1-5, is DTAVSQTPKYLVTQMGNDKSIKCEQNLGHDTMYWYKQDSKKFLKIMFSYNNKELIINETVPNRFSPKSPDKAHLNLHINSLELGDSAVYFCASSQDVNQPQHFGDGTRLSIL.

This clonotype was observed at least ten times. The chain links TRBV12-3 or TRBV12-4 to TRBJ2-7; the match to TRBD2 covers 9 bases. This CDR3 region has 14 residues. V shed 2 bases, J shed 2 bases, and the junction held 1 base outside the gene matches. The CDR3 DNA is TGTGCCAGCAGTTTACCTAGCGGGACCTACGAGCAGTACTTC. This sequence encodes CASSLPSGTYEQYF.

There are many counts of this clonotype. The V and J genes are TRBV18 and TRBJ2-7; 10 positions agree with TRBD1. The germline gives CDR1 KGHSH, CDR2 LQKENI. V dropped 2 bases and J dropped 4; count of bases not matched to a gene: 5. This CDR3 has 15 amino acids. CDR3: CASSPKTGGEYEQYF. The CDR3 region has the DNA TGTGCCAGCTCACCAAAGACAGGGGGCGAGTACGAGCAGTACTTC.

This clonotype was counted between two and nine times. The chain carries TRBV4-2 and TRBJ2-7, with 7 bases matching TRBD1. The CDR3 runs 15 residues. With 3 bases clipped from V and 2 bases from J, the junction kept 7 bases outside the gene matches. Germline CDR1 and CDR2: LGHNA and YNFKEQ. The CDR3, as DNA: TGTGCCAGCAGCCATGAACAGGGGTCTACCTACGAGCAGTACTTC. Amino acids: CASSHEQGSTYEQYF.

This clonotype was counted many times. The gene calls are TRBV7-2 and TRBJ2-3; no firm D call. Germline V lookup: CDR1 SGHTA, CDR2 FQGNSA. Trimming shortened V by 2 bases and J by 2 bases, and 8 bases separated the two germline ends. This CDR3 comprises 14 residues. The CDR3 coding sequence is TGTGCCAGCAGCTTAAATGCCCCCACAGATACGCAGTATTTT. Its translation: CASSLNAPTDTQYF. The full variable domain, completed using reference TRBV7-2 and TRBJ2-3, is GAGVSQSPSNKVTEKGKDVELRCDPISGHTALYWYRQSLGQGLEFLIYFQGNSAPDKSGLPSDRFSAERTGGSVSTLTIQRTQQEDSAVYLCASSLNAPTDTQYFGPGTRLTVL.

This clonotype came up many times. CDR3 in DNA: TGTGCCACCAGCAGAGACCGGCCATCCTACGAGCAGTACTTC. Translation gives CATSRDRPSYEQYF. The V gene is TRBV15, the J gene TRBJ2-7; D unresolved. The CDR3 spans 14 residues. CDR1 is LNHNV and CDR2 is YYDKDF in the germline V gene (reference sequence). V lost 0 bases and J lost 1, with 7 bases in between.

There are many counts of this clonotype. This chain links TRBV28 with TRBJ2-1; 8 bases are shared with TRBD2. Germline V gene data show CDR1 as MDHEN and CDR2 as SYDVKM. V was clipped by 2 bases and J by 6 bases; unmatched bases: 6. The CDR3 runs to 15 residues. The chain's CDR3 is CASSLGGTSINEQFF. CDR3 in DNA: TGTGCCAGCAGTTTAGGGGGGACTAGTATCAATGAGCAGTTCTTC.

This clonotype is categorized as medium-sized. The chain links TRBV7-2 to TRBJ2-1; 10 bases are a match to TRBD2. V lost 5 bases, J lost 4 bases, and 5 bases stayed unmatched. Germline CDR1 SGHTA, CDR2 FQGNSA. The CDR3 is made up of 15 amino acids. The chain's CDR3 is CASSPSGSQYNEQFF. CDR3 coding DNA: TGTGCCAGCAGCCCTAGCGGGAGCCAATACAATGAGCAGTTCTTC.

This clonotype occurred many times. This chain links TRBV23-1 with TRBJ2-3; D may match TRBD1 or TRBD2 (5 bases each). TRBV23-1 is an ORF; its function is uncertain. CDR3 length: 16 residues. Trimming cost V 3 bases and J 5 bases, with 18 bases left between them. The CDR3 protein is CASSHLRDARQDTQYF. As DNA, the CDR3 is TGCGCCAGCAGTCACTTACGGGACGCCAGGCAAGATACGCAGTATTTT.

This clonotype was found many times. The V gene is TRBV5-1, the J gene TRBJ2-7; 10 bases align to TRBD1. From germline, CDR1 is SGHRS and CDR2 YFSETQ. The CDR3 consists of 14 residues. V shed 3 bases and J 4 bases; nucleotides not matched to a gene: 4. The CDR3 DNA sequence: TGCGCCAGCAGCTCGGGACAGGGGTTTTACGAGCAGTACTTC. It specifies CASSSGQGFYEQYF. The variable domain in full, with the rest retrieved from reference TRBV5-1 and TRBJ2-7, is KAGVTQTPRYLIKTRGQQVTLSCSPISGHRSVSWYQQTPGQGLQFLFEYFSETQRNKGNFPGRFSGRQFSNSRSEMNVSTLELGDSALYLCASSSGQGFYEQYFGPGTRLTVT.

This clonotype was recorded many times. The gene calls are TRBV6-1 and TRBJ2-2, with D possibly matching TRBD2 (6 bases). CDR1 and CDR2 (germline): MNHNS, SASEGT. The CDR3 runs to 15 residues. Trimming stripped 5 bases from V and 4 bases from J, with 14 bases between. The CDR3 region has the DNA TGTGCCAGCAGTCCCCGGAGGGTGGTCACCGGGGAGCTGTTTTTT. Residues: CASSPRRVVTGELFF.